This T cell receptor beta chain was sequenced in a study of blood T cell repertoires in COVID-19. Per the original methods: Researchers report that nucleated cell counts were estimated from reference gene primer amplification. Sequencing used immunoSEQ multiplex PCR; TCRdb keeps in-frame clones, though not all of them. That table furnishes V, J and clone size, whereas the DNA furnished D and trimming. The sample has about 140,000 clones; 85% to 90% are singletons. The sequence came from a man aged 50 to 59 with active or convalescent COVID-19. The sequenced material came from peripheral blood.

Written as DNA, the CDR3 is TGTGCCAGTAGTCCGGACACGCCGCCGGCCGAGCAGTACTTC. Translating it yields CASSPDTPPAEQYF. This chain uses TRBV19 with TRBJ2-7, with D perhaps TRBD1 (5 bases). The CDR3 totals 14 residues. Germline V lookup: CDR1 LNHDA, CDR2 SQIVND (reference sequence). Between the trimmed V and J ends, which lost 5 bases and 6 bases, there was a span of 17 bases.